Listed below are T cell receptor beta chains from one sample, sequenced in a study of OX40 agonist ivuxolimab in advanced cancers. Clones were sequenced by immunoSEQ multiplex PCR, and TCRdb holds only the in-frame ones, with some missing. Among roughly 75,000 clones listed, around 90% were seen once. The sequencing here drew on CD4+ or CD8+ T cells sorted from blood, taken in a trial of the OX40 agonist ivuxolimab. The receptor source for this set is an adult with an advanced solid tumor such as melanoma, head and neck, liver or kidney cancer. Both conserved end residues are part of each CDR3. The D gene is left open where the match is weak. Expanded clones get a size class; other rows say once, few or many, or leave the size out.

size	V	length	D	J	CDR3	DNA
NA	TRBV30	12	NA	TRBJ1-1	CAWRHRDTEAFF	TGTGCCTGGAGACATAGGGACACTGAAGCTTTCTTT
few	TRBV20-1	11	NA	TRBJ1-1	CSASENTEAFF	TGCAGTGCTTCAGAGAACACTGAAGCTTTCTTT
NA	TRBV6-6	12	NA	TRBJ2-7	CASHGPTYEQYF	TGTGCCAGCCATGGGCCGACCTACGAGCAGTACTTC
NA	TRBV9	13	NA	TRBJ2-5	CASSVGLLETQYF	TGTGCCAGCAGCGTAGGACTCCTAGAGACCCAGTACTTC
NA	TRBV11-3	18	TRBD2	TRBJ2-2	CASSLASGATANTGELFF	TGTGCCAGCAGCTTAGCCAGCGGGGCGACGGCGAACACCGGGGAGCTGTTTTTT
few	TRBV4-3	13	NA	TRBJ2-1	CASSQDGVSRPFF	TGCGCCAGCAGCCAAGATGGGGTCAGTCGGCCGTTCTTC
NA	TRBV5-1	15	TRBD2	TRBJ2-5	CASSFLTSDQETQYF	TGCGCCAGCAGCTTTCTGACTAGCGACCAAGAGACCCAGTACTTC
NA	TRBV29-1	13	TRBD1	TRBJ2-7	CSVRGQGALGQYF	TGCAGCGTTCGGGGACAGGGGGCCCTCGGGCAGTACTTC
NA	TRBV18	16	TRBD2	TRBJ2-7	CASSPRLAGGSYEQYF	TGTGCCAGCTCACCCCGACTAGCGGGAGGATCCTACGAGCAGTACTTC
few	TRBV28	15	NA	TRBJ2-7	CASSFPSGNPYEQYF	TGTGCCAGCAGTTTCCCCTCAGGGAACCCCTACGAGCAGTACTTC
NA	TRBV28	11	NA	TRBJ2-7	CATKGLYEQYF	TGTGCCACAAAGGGCCTCTACGAGCAGTACTTC
NA	TRBV5-1	14	TRBD1	TRBJ2-7	CASSEDRGRNEQYF	TGCGCCAGCAGCGAGGACAGGGGCAGGAACGAGCAGTACTTC
NA	TRBV5-1	13	NA	TRBJ2-5	CASLSPGVETQYF	TGCGCCAGCCTATCTCCGGGAGTGGAGACCCAGTACTTC
NA	TRBV16	14	NA	TRBJ1-1	CASSQLTGYGVAFF	TGTGCCAGCAGCCAACTAACCGGGTATGGAGTAGCTTTCTTT
NA	TRBV18	16	TRBD1	TRBJ1-2	CASSPLAGQGNYGYTF	TGTGCCAGCTCACCACTAGCCGGACAGGGTAACTATGGCTACACCTTC
NA	TRBV4-3	15	TRBD2	TRBJ2-1	CASSQGLAGGNEQFF	TGCGCCAGCAGCCAAGGACTAGCGGGAGGCAATGAGCAGTTCTTC
NA	TRBV13	12	NA	TRBJ2-7	CASSLGRGEQYF	TGTGCCAGCAGCTTAGGGAGGGGCGAGCAGTACTTC
NA	TRBV7-8	17	TRBD1	TRBJ2-7	CASSSLALGTGIHEQYF	TGTGCCAGCAGTTCTTTAGCGCTGGGGACAGGGATTCACGAGCAGTACTTC